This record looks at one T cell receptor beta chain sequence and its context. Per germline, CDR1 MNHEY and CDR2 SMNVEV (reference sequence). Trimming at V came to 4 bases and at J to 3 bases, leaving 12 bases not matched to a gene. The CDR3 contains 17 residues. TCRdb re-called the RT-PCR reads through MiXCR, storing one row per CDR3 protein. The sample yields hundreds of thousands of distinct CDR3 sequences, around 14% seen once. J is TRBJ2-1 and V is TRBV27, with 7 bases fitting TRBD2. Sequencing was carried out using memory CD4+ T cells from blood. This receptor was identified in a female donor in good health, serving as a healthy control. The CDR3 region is CASSSMPSGILYNEQFF. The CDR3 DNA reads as TGTGCCAGCAGTTCCATGCCCAGCGGGATTCTCTACAATGAGCAGTTCTTC.